This section outlines one TCR beta chain sequence together with its context. The antigen is undetermined. The data belong to a study of cytomegalovirus exposure and HLA in healthy donors. The CDR3 spans 18 residues. Trimming left V 3 bases short and J 1 base short, with 19 bases between. In germline, CDR1 is KGHSH, CDR2 LQKENI. Study-wide findings and caveats: From TCR beta sequences, most subjects' HLA-A and HLA-B alleles were reportedly predicted accurately. The authors later found TCR association rates varying by HLA locus, with DRB1 most and HLA-C fewest.

Primers included in the PCR were 60 Vbeta and 13 Jbeta primers. Only in-frame clones appear in the TCRdb table, and some are missing; sequencing was by immunoSEQ multiplex PCR. The profile covers 150,000 to 200,000 clones, with about three quarters appearing a single time and 0.95% to 1.4% taken by the ten largest. The sequencing sample was made of PBMCs. The gene calls are TRBV18 and TRBJ1-3, with a weak D call TRBD1 (6 bases). This sequence was found in a woman aged 40-49 years in good health and CMV-seronegative. In DNA, the CDR3 is TGTGCCAGCTCACCGATCACGGGGGGCCGGGGTTCTGGAAACACCATATATTTT. It translates to CASSPITGGRGSGNTIYF.